Reported below is one T cell receptor (beta chain). TCRdb keeps only in-frame clones here, not all; method: immunoSEQ multiplex PCR. Of fewer than 40,000 clones in the sample, around four fifths were seen once. This sample was included in a study of chemoradiotherapy in HPV16-positive cancers. Losses at the gene ends were 2 bases for V and 2 bases for J; bases not matched to a gene: 7. The CDR3 runs to 18 residues. The germline CDR1 and CDR2 sequences are SGHTA and FQGNSA. The chain joins TRBV7-2 to TRBJ2-2; 11 bases map to TRBD2. This clonotype originated in a human donor with HPV-associated anogenital cancer. This material consisted of blood, taken from a patient who underwent chemoradiotherapy. CDR3 amino acids: CASSLWKLAGANTGELFF. CDR3 in DNA: TGTGCCAGCAGCTTATGGAAACTAGCGGGGGCAAACACCGGGGAGCTGTTTTTT.